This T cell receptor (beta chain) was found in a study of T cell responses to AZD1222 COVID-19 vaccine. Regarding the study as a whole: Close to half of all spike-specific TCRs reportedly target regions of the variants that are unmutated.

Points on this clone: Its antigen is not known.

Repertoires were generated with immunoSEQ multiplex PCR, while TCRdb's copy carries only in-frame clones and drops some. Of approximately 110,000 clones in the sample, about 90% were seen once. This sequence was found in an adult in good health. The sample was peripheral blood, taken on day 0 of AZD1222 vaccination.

The CDR3 DNA reads TGTGCCAGCAGTTTGGGACAGAACACCGGGGAGCTGTTTTTT. Its protein product is CASSLGQNTGELFF. This chain uses TRBV28 with TRBJ2-2, with a weak D call TRBD1 (6 bases). Per the germline V gene, CDR1 is MDHEN and CDR2 is SYDVKM. Trimming took 3 bases from V and 1 from J, leaving 6 bases between them. CDR3 size: 14 residues.